The sequence of this TCR beta chain was determined in a study of blood T cell repertoires in COVID-19. The wider study: Acute-phase and convalescent COVID-19 samples originated in the United States, Italy and Spain.

Germline CDR1 reads ENHRY; CDR2 reads SYGVKD. CDR3 length: 14 amino acids. V shed 0 bases and J shed 8 bases, with 13 bases lying between them. Only in-frame clones appear in the TCRdb table, and some are missing; sequencing was by immunoSEQ multiplex PCR. The sample contains hundreds of thousands of clones, roughly 89% of which appear only once. What was sequenced was peripheral blood. This receptor was taken from a woman aged 30 to 39 with COVID-19, enrolled during active disease. This chain joins TRBV10-3 and TRBJ1-2; D possibly corresponds to TRBD1 (5 bases). The CDR3 nucleotides read TGTGCCATCAGTGAGTCTTTTACAGGTCACGGCTACACCTTC. Protein: CAISESFTGHGYTF.